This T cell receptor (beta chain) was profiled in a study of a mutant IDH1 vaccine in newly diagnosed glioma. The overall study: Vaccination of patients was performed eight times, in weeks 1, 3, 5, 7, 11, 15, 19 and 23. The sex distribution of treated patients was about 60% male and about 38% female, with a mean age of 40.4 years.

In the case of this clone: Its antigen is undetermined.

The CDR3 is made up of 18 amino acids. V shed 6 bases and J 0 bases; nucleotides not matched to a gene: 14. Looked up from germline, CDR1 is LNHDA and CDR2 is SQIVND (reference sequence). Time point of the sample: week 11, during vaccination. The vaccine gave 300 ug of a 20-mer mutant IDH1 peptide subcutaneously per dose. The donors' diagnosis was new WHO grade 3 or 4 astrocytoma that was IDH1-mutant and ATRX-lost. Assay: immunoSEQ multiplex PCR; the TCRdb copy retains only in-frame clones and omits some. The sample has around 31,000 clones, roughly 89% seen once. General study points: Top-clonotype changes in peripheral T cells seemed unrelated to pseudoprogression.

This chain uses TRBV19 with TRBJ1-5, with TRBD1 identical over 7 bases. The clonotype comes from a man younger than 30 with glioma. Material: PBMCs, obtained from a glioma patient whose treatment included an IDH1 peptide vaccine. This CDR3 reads CASSPGQEGLLSNQPQHF. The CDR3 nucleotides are TGTGCCAGTAGCCCAGGACAGGAAGGACTGCTTAGCAATCAGCCCCAGCATTTT.